The 2 T cell receptor beta chains in this list originate from one sample, sequenced in a study of T cells expressing NK-cell markers (dated by TCRdb to about 2020). The method behind the library was 5' RACE. TCRdb records Illumina HiSeq 2000 as the sequencer. After reprocessing by TCRdb, each CDR3 protein sequence is one entry, and no DNA is given. The table for this sample shows more than 400,000 distinct CDR3 sequences. Of the sample, about 7.3% falls within the top ten clones. The sample consisted of blood T cells: a sorted CD56 or NKG2C T cell subset, CD4+ or CD8+ T cells, or bulk PBMC T cells (not recorded which). The receptors stem from a woman aged 18-70 years in good health.

V usage is TRBV30 and J usage is TRBJ2-5; the D gene TCRdb calls, TRBD1, cannot be checked with no DNA. There are 13 residues in the CDR3. Germline CDR1 is GTSNPN and CDR2 is SVGIG (reference sequence). This chain's CDR3 is CAWSFKVGKTQYF.

The chain recombines TRBV4-1 with TRBJ2-1; there is no DNA to check the TCRdb D call of TRBD1. This CDR3 has 16 amino acids. Germline CDR1 MGHRA, CDR2 YSYEKL. The CDR3 reads CASSQSPAGAYNEQFF.